The rows below give T cell receptor beta chains drawn from one sample of a study of cytomegalovirus exposure and HLA in healthy donors. Produced via immunoSEQ multiplex PCR; TCRdb's table is partial and in-frame only. Here the sample spans some 270,000 clones, over 70% being singletons. The specimen sequenced was PBMCs. The receptor source for this set is a girl aged 2 to 9 in good health and CMV-seronegative. Each CDR3 is given with its conserved first and last residue. The order of the fields is V gene, J gene, clone size, D gene, CDR3 DNA, CDR3 protein. A D gene is named only where the DNA matches it firmly. Only some rows state a clone size, as once, few, many or a class for expanded clones.

TRBV18,TRBJ1-3,few,TRBD1,TGTGCCAGCTCACCGGGACAGGGATTAAGAAACACCATATATTTT,CASSPGQGLRNTIYF
TRBV5-4,TRBJ2-6,.,TRBD1,TGTGCCAGCAGCCCCGGACAGGGGTACCCCGGGGCCAACGTCCTGACTTTC,CASSPGQGYPGANVLTF
TRBV5-1,TRBJ1-1,few,.,TGCGCCAGCAGCTTACAGGGACCATCCTACACTGAAGCTTTCTTT,CASSLQGPSYTEAFF
TRBV4-2,TRBJ1-2,.,.,TGTGCCAGCAGCCAAGATTTAGGTTTGGGACTCTGGGAAGGCTACACCTTC,CASSQDLGLGLWEGYTF
TRBV7-3,TRBJ1-2,.,.,TGTGCCAGCAGCTCGCCGGGGGAGAACTATGGCTACACCTTC,CASSSPGENYGYTF
TRBV15,TRBJ1-6,once,TRBD1,TGTGCCACCACTATTGACAGGGCTGATTCACCCCTCCACTTT,CATTIDRADSPLHF
TRBV5-4,TRBJ2-1,.,.,TGTGCCAGCAGCTTGGCCCTCGAGGAATCCCCCAATGAGCAGTTCTTC,CASSLALEESPNEQFF
TRBV27,TRBJ1-1,.,.,TGTGCCAGCAGTCCCCCAACAGGGATCACTGAAGCTTTCTTT,CASSPPTGITEAFF
TRBV6-5,TRBJ2-1,.,.,TGTGCCAGCAGTGCCATACAGGGTGCTCTGTTCTTC,CASSAIQGALFF
TRBV6-5,TRBJ2-2,few,.,TGTGCCAGCAGTTACTCGAACGGGGATGGGGAGCTGTTTTTT,CASSYSNGDGELFF
TRBV5-4,TRBJ2-3,once,TRBD2,TGTGCCAGCAACAGACTAGCGGGAGGACTCACAGATACGCAGTATTTT,CASNRLAGGLTDTQYF
TRBV4-1,TRBJ2-3,.,TRBD1,TGCGCCAGCAGCCAAGAAGGGACAGGGAGCACAGATACGCAGTATTTT,CASSQEGTGSTDTQYF
TRBV28,TRBJ2-6,.,TRBD1,TGTGCCAGCAGTTTGGACAGGGGGTTTGGGGCCAACGTCCTGACTTTC,CASSLDRGFGANVLTF
TRBV27,TRBJ2-7,.,.,TGTGCCAGCAGTTTACGGGGGGCAAGCTCCTACGAGCAGTACTTC,CASSLRGASSYEQYF
TRBV7-9,TRBJ1-2,few,TRBD1,TGTGCCAGCAGCTTTAGCCCCGGGACAGGGAATGGCTACACCTTC,CASSFSPGTGNGYTF
TRBV4-2,TRBJ2-7,.,TRBD2,TGTGCCAGCAGCCAAGTGTTAATCGTAGCGGGAAACTCCTACGAGCAGTACTTC,CASSQVLIVAGNSYEQYF
TRBV5-8,TRBJ1-2,once,TRBD1,TGTGCCAGCAGCTTGTATCTATGGGACAGGGGGTTTGGCTACACCTTC,CASSLYLWDRGFGYTF
TRBV20-1,TRBJ2-7,few,.,TGCAGTGCTGAGGACAACTACGAGCAGTACTTC,CSAEDNYEQYF
TRBV4-1,TRBJ1-3,.,TRBD1,TGCGCCAGCAGCCAAGGGGGGGACAGCTCTGGAAACACCATATATTTT,CASSQGGDSSGNTIYF
TRBV6-5,TRBJ2-3,.,TRBD2,TGTGCCAGCAGTTACTCCTGGACTAGCGACGATACGCAGTATTTT,CASSYSWTSDDTQYF
TRBV30,TRBJ1-3,.,TRBD1,TGTGCCTGGAGTAACCGACAGGGAGACACCATATATTTT,CAWSNRQGDTIYF
TRBV29-1,TRBJ1-2,.,TRBD1,TGCAGCACAGCAGGGGGCGACGGCTACACCTTC,CSTAGGDGYTF
TRBV9,TRBJ1-1,.,TRBD1,TGTGCCAGCAGCGAAGCCGCGGGACAGGGACCGTTGAACACTGAAGCTTTCTTT,CASSEAAGQGPLNTEAFF
TRBV2,TRBJ2-6,.,.,TGTGCCAGCAGTGAGGTAGGGCCTGCGGGATCGAGCTCTGGGGCCAACGTCCTGACTTTC,CASSEVGPAGSSSGANVLTF
TRBV18,TRBJ2-7,few,.,TGTGCCAGCTCACCGAGCTCCTACGAGCAGTACTTC,CASSPSSYEQYF
TRBV2,TRBJ2-7,.,.,TGTGCCAGCAGGGGTGGGACAAAAAGCTACGAGCAGTACTTC,CASRGGTKSYEQYF
TRBV18,TRBJ1-1,.,.,TGTGCCAGCTCACCAGAAGCCTGGAACACTGAAGCTTTCTTT,CASSPEAWNTEAFF
TRBV7-3,TRBJ2-1,.,TRBD2,TGTGCCAGCAGCCGCCCGACTAGCGGGGGATACAATGAGCAGTTCTTC,CASSRPTSGGYNEQFF
TRBV28,TRBJ1-4,.,TRBD1,TGTGCCAGCACCCGCGGGACAGAGAATGAAAAACTGTTTTTT,CASTRGTENEKLFF
TRBV10-3,TRBJ1-5,.,TRBD1,TGTGCCACTAACAGGGGGCCTCGTAACAATCAGCCCCAGCATTTT,CATNRGPRNNQPQHF
TRBV2,TRBJ2-7,.,.,TGTGCCAGCAGTGGGGACACGGCCTCTTACGAGCAGTACTTC,CASSGDTASYEQYF
TRBV7-8,TRBJ1-1,.,.,TGTGCCAGCAGCTTAAATCGGGTGACTGAAGCTTTCTTT,CASSLNRVTEAFF
TRBV5-4,TRBJ1-1,.,.,TGTGCCAGCAGCTTGAAGGGGTATAGAACTGAAGCTTTCTTT,CASSLKGYRTEAFF
TRBV19,TRBJ1-2,.,.,TGTGCCAGTAGGAGGGATGAGCTCTATGGCTACACCTTC,CASRRDELYGYTF
TRBV2,TRBJ2-1,.,.,TGTGCCAGCACCGGAGACAATGAGCAGTTCTTC,CASTGDNEQFF
TRBV9,TRBJ2-1,.,.,TGTGCCAGCAACTTAAACCCCAATACCTACAATGAGCAGTTCTTC,CASNLNPNTYNEQFF
TRBV6-5,TRBJ1-2,.,.,TGTGCCAGCACCCAGGGCTATGGCTACACCTTC,CASTQGYGYTF
TRBV9,TRBJ2-1,.,TRBD2,TGTGCCAGCAGCGCCTGGACTAGCGGGGGGGCCCATGAGCAGTTCTTC,CASSAWTSGGAHEQFF
TRBV29-1,TRBJ1-2,.,TRBD1,TGCAGCGTTGGCTCGGACAGGGACTATGGCTACACCTTC,CSVGSDRDYGYTF
TRBV7-8,TRBJ1-2,.,.,TGTGCCAGCAGCTCCCAACCTGCCAGGCCCTACACCTTC,CASSSQPARPYTF
TRBV6-6,TRBJ1-1,.,.,TGTGCCAGCAGTTTTACGGGACAGAACACTGAAGCTTTCTTT,CASSFTGQNTEAFF
TRBV4-1,TRBJ2-7,.,TRBD1,TGCGCCAGCAGCCAAGGCGACAGGGAAGCAGCCTACGAGCAGTACTTC,CASSQGDREAAYEQYF
TRBV30,TRBJ2-7,.,TRBD2,TGTGCCTACCGGCGACTAGCGGGAGATTTCTGGTACGAGCAGTACTTC,CAYRRLAGDFWYEQYF
TRBV7-9,TRBJ2-1,.,TRBD2,TGTGCCAGCGTGAGTAGCGGGGAGATTTATGACAATGAGCAGTTCTTC,CASVSSGEIYDNEQFF
TRBV10-3,TRBJ2-1,few,TRBD2,TGTGCCATCAGTGGGGGACTAGCGGGGAGGAATGAGCAGTTCTTC,CAISGGLAGRNEQFF
TRBV10-3,TRBJ2-5,once,TRBD2,TGTGCCATCTCAACAGCGGGAGGAGTAGAGACCCAGTACTTC,CAISTAGGVETQYF
TRBV27,TRBJ2-2,.,.,TGTGCCAGCAGTTTACTTGGGGCAACGAACACCGGGGAGCTGTTTTTT,CASSLLGATNTGELFF
TRBV10-3,TRBJ2-5,.,TRBD2,TGTGCCATCAGTGAGTCGAGGCCGGGCAGTGGCGGGGGGTTAGAAGAGACCCAGTACTTC,CAISESRPGSGGGLEETQYF
TRBV7-8,TRBJ2-7,once,TRBD1,TGTGCCAGCAGCTTAGTTGACAGGGTAAGAGAGCAGTACTTC,CASSLVDRVREQYF
TRBV27,TRBJ1-1,.,.,TGTGCCAGCAGTTTGGGGCCGGGACTCACTGAAGCTTTCTTT,CASSLGPGLTEAFF
TRBV28,TRBJ2-7,.,TRBD1,TGTGCCAGCAGTTTATCACAGGGGAACGAGCAGTACTTC,CASSLSQGNEQYF
TRBV10-3,TRBJ1-2,.,.,TGTGCCATCATGGAGTATTCGGCCAATGGCTACACCTTC,CAIMEYSANGYTF
TRBV29-1,TRBJ1-2,.,.,TGCAGCGTAACGCTGCCAGCCGTCAGGGCCTTTGATGGCTACACCTTC,CSVTLPAVRAFDGYTF
TRBV7-3,TRBJ2-1,.,.,TGTGCCAGCAGCCTCCCCTCGGACTATCTCTTCTTATACAATGAGCAGTTCTTC,CASSLPSDYLFLYNEQFF
TRBV11-2,TRBJ2-1,.,TRBD2,TGTGCCAGCAGCTTAGCTAAACTAGCGGGAGGGTGGGATGAGCAGTTCTTC,CASSLAKLAGGWDEQFF
TRBV28,TRBJ1-1,.,TRBD1,TGTGCCAGCAGTCCAGGGACAGGGGGCGCCGGGGTGAACACTGAAGCTTTCTTT,CASSPGTGGAGVNTEAFF
TRBV11-2,TRBJ2-3,.,TRBD2,TGTGCCAGCAGCTTCGGGGCGGGAGTAGGGACAGATACGCAGTATTTT,CASSFGAGVGTDTQYF
TRBV5-6,TRBJ2-2,few,TRBD1,TGTGCCAGCAGCTTGGTAGACAGGGCCCCTACCGGGGAGCTGTTTTTT,CASSLVDRAPTGELFF
TRBV21-1,TRBJ1-4,.,.,TGTGCCAGCAGCAAAGAGGACATGTCTGAAAAACTGTTTTTT,CASSKEDMSEKLFF